This entry lists 29 T cell receptor beta chains sequenced from one sample in a study of T-cell memory formation after mild COVID-19. TCRdb independently ran MiXCR on the 5' RACE reads; one entry per CDR3 protein. The repertoire consists of around 320,000 distinct CDR3 sequences, with 28% occurring once and the leading ten covering roughly 14%. Specimen: PBMCs or a T cell subset sorted from them (not recorded which). The receptors derive from an adult woman who had mild COVID-19 (a few samples of this study predate the infection). Cell type and time point are not known.

The V and J genes are TRBV18 and TRBJ2-1, with TRBD2 matching over 8 bases. The germline V gene has CDR1 KGHSH and CDR2 LQKENI. This CDR3 region has 14 residues. J lost 8 bases, V lost 3 bases, and 6 bases had no gene match. CDR3: CASSPSAGVHEQFF. The CDR3 DNA is TGTGCCAGCTCACCCTCAGCGGGGGTCCATGAGCAGTTCTTC.

This clonotype was counted only a few times. The V call is TRBV12-3 or TRBV12-4, the J call TRBJ2-7; D unresolved. The CDR3 covers 17 residues. Trimming left V 5 bases short and J 0 bases short, with 20 bases between. The CDR3 spells CASSPPPKGNPSYEQYF. CDR3 sequence (DNA): TGTGCCAGCAGTCCCCCTCCAAAAGGAAATCCCTCCTACGAGCAGTACTTC.

The table lists this clonotype with a few counts. J is TRBJ2-3 and V is TRBV7-6; perhaps TRBD1 as D (7 bases). V lost 1 base and J lost 1, with 12 bases in between. The CDR3 is made up of 16 amino acids. Germline V gene sequence: CDR1 SGHVS, CDR2 FNYEAQ. This chain's CDR3 is CASSLGQGGRTDTQYF. The CDR3 DNA follows: TGTGCCAGCAGCTTAGGGCAGGGGGGACGCACAGATACGCAGTATTTT.

This clonotype was found a few times. This chain connects TRBV3-1 to TRBJ2-4; TRBD2 is a possible D gene (6 bases). The CDR3 is made up of 11 amino acids. Germline lookup yields CDR1 LGHDT and CDR2 YNNKEL (reference sequence). V lost 6 bases and J lost 6, with 6 bases in between. CDR3 nucleotides: TGTGCCAGCAGGCGGGGAAACATTCAGTACTTC. Translating gives CASRRGNIQYF.

The table lists this clonotype with a few counts. The rearrangement joins TRBV29-1 to TRBJ2-3, with unresolved D. V dropped 4 bases and J dropped 0 bases, with 14 bases sitting between them. Germline CDR1 SQVTM, CDR2 ANQGSEA. This CDR3 has 15 amino acids. CDR3 DNA sequence: TGCAGCGTTGGGGATCCGTTCACTAGCACAGATACGCAGTATTTT. Protein product: CSVGDPFTSTDTQYF.

A few counts support this clonotype. This chain connects TRBV5-1 to TRBJ2-1, with 8 bases identical to TRBD1. The CDR3 totals 13 residues. V lost 4 bases, J lost 5 bases, and 2 bases stayed unmatched. Per the germline V gene, CDR1 is SGHRS and CDR2 is YFSETQ. The CDR3 spells CASSLGQDNEQFF. CDR3 coding DNA: TGCGCCAGCAGCCTGGGACAGGACAATGAGCAGTTCTTC. Full variable domain (outside the CDR3, taken from reference TRBV5-1 and TRBJ2-1): KAGVTQTPRYLIKTRGQQVTLSCSPISGHRSVSWYQQTPGQGLQFLFEYFSETQRNKGNFPGRFSGRQFSNSRSEMNVSTLELGDSALYLCASSLGQDNEQFFGPGTRLTVL.

This chain joins TRBV2 and TRBJ2-6; D is uncertain. The CDR3 has 15 amino acids. CDR1 and CDR2 from the germline V gene are SNHLY and FYNNEI. V shed 2 bases and J shed 4 bases, with 9 bases lying between them. The CDR3 nucleotides are TGTGCCAGCAGTGAAACCCGGACCGGGGCCAACGTCCTGACTTTC. Its protein is CASSETRTGANVLTF.

This clonotype was observed a handful of times. The V call is TRBV6-5, the J call TRBJ2-7; TRBD1 agrees at 8 bases. With 4 bases clipped from V and 3 bases from J, the junction kept 8 bases outside the gene matches. Germline values: CDR1 MNHEY, CDR2 SVGAGI. The CDR3 runs 15 residues. The CDR3 region is CASSSRTGSLYEQYF. The CDR3, as DNA: TGTGCCAGCAGTTCCAGGACAGGGTCCCTCTACGAGCAGTACTTC.

This clonotype has just a few counts. The chain has TRBV29-1 and TRBJ2-1; 8 bases fit TRBD1. V shed 3 bases, J shed 9 bases, and the junction held 7 bases outside the gene matches. The length of the CDR3 is 13 residues. Germline loops: CDR1 SQVTM, CDR2 ANQGSEA. The CDR3 is CSVDPTGESEQFF. In DNA, the CDR3 is TGCAGCGTTGATCCGACAGGGGAATCTGAGCAGTTCTTC.

This clonotype showed up just a few times. The rearrangement joins TRBV11-2 to TRBJ2-1, with 9 bases that match TRBD2. Germline V gene lookup returns CDR1 SGHAT and CDR2 FQNNGV. CDR3 size: 15 residues. V trimming: 5 bases; J trimming: 4 bases; junction bases outside the gene matches: 6. CDR3 DNA: TGTGCCAGCAGCCCTCTAGCGGGAAAATACAATGAGCAGTTCTTC. The encoded protein is CASSPLAGKYNEQFF. Based on the CDR3 plus reference TRBV11-2 and TRBJ2-1, the full variable domain is EAGVAQSPRYKIIEKRQSVAFWCNPISGHATLYWYQQILGQGPKLLIQFQNNGVVDDSQLPKDRFSAERLKGVDSTLKIQPAKLEDSAVYLCASSPLAGKYNEQFFGPGTRLTVL.

This clonotype was observed a few times. The CDR3 region has the DNA TGTGCCTGGAGTGTAGAGCCCTGGGGGTTCGATGAGCAGTTCTTC. Amino acid sequence: CAWSVEPWGFDEQFF. The chain links TRBV30 to TRBJ2-1, with D tentatively TRBD1 or TRBD2 (5 bases each). Germline V gene lookup returns CDR1 GTSNPN and CDR2 SVGIG (reference sequence). V lost 0 bases, J lost 8 bases, and 17 bases lay in between. This CDR3 is built from 15 residues.

CDR3 nucleotides: TGCGCCAGCGAGACTAGCGGGAGGGACTCCGGGGAGCTGTTTTTT. Encoded protein: CASETSGRDSGELFF. This rearrangement joins TRBV4-1 to TRBJ2-2; 14 nucleotides line up with TRBD2. The CDR3 has 15 residues. V shed 8 bases, J shed 6 bases, and the junction held 5 bases outside the gene matches. Germline CDR1 reads MGHRA; CDR2 reads YSYEKL.

This clonotype has ten or more counts. The V gene is TRBV5-1, the J gene TRBJ1-3, with D unresolved. Germline V CDR1 and CDR2: SGHRS, YFSETQ. Between the trimmed V and J ends, which lost 4 bases and 0 bases, there was a span of 11 bases. CDR3 length equals 15 residues. The CDR3 DNA is TGCGCCAGCAGCCCGGATCCGAGCTCTGGAAACACCATATATTTT. Encoded protein: CASSPDPSSGNTIYF.

The chain links TRBV6-5 to TRBJ2-2; 8 positions match TRBD1. CDR3 length: 13 amino acids. V was clipped by 6 bases and J by 5 bases; unmatched bases: 2. Germline V lookup: CDR1 MNHEY, CDR2 SVGAGI. The chain's CDR3 is CASRTGETGELFF. The DNA for the CDR3 is TGTGCCAGCAGGACAGGGGAAACCGGGGAGCTGTTTTTT.

This chain links TRBV7-9 with TRBJ2-7; possibly TRBD2 for D (5 bases). CDR1 is SEHNR, CDR2 FQNEAQ, per germline (reference sequence). The germline V and J ends were trimmed by 4 bases and 2 bases, with 12 bases remaining between them. The CDR3 runs to 14 residues. CDR3 nucleotides: TGTGCCAGCAGCTCCGGGATTGGGACCTACGAGCAGTACTTC. It is translated as CASSSGIGTYEQYF.

Only a few counts were recorded for this clonotype. V is TRBV12-3 or TRBV12-4 and J is TRBJ2-7; no definite D call. The CDR3 is made up of 13 amino acids. Trimming stripped 5 bases from V and 5 bases from J, with 13 bases between. For the CDR3, the DNA is TGTGCCAGCAGTCGTCCGGGCCAGCACGAGCAGTACTTC. This gives the protein CASSRPGQHEQYF.

This clonotype was detected a few times. The chain is built from TRBV29-1 and TRBJ1-1; D is unclear. The CDR3 has 14 residues. Germline CDR1 and CDR2: SQVTM and ANQGSEA. V gave up 7 bases and J gave up 0 bases, with 15 bases separating them. The CDR3 here is CSAPERYLNTEAFF. CDR3 nucleotide sequence: TGCAGCGCCCCCGAACGCTACTTGAACACTGAAGCTTTCTTT. The full variable domain, rest sourced from reference TRBV29-1 and TRBJ1-1, is SAVISQKPSRDICQRGTSLTIQCQVDSQVTMMFWYRQQPGQSLTLIATANQGSEATYESGFVIDKFPISRPNLTFSTLTVSNMSPEDSSIYLCSAPERYLNTEAFFGQGTRLTVV.

The chain links TRBV5-1 to TRBJ2-1; tentatively, D is TRBD1 (6 bases). Trimming took off 6 bases at V and 0 bases at J, with 13 bases between the two ends. CDR1 SGHRS and CDR2 YFSETQ come from the germline V gene. This CDR3 contains 15 residues. The CDR3 sequence is CASTLDRSSYNEQFF. The CDR3 nucleotides are TGCGCCAGCACCCTGGACAGAAGCTCCTACAATGAGCAGTTCTTC.

This clonotype was found once. V is TRBV29-1 and J is TRBJ1-1; TRBD1 is a possible D gene (6 bases). CDR1 SQVTM and CDR2 ANQGSEA come from the germline V gene. V was clipped by 4 bases and J by 0 bases, with 9 bases between them. This CDR3 spans 13 amino acids. CDR3 sequence: CSVAGQLNTEAFF. DNA for the CDR3: TGCAGCGTTGCGGGACAACTGAACACTGAAGCTTTCTTT.

The chain links TRBV15 to TRBJ2-7; 9 positions agree with TRBD1. V lost 0 bases, J lost 3 bases, and 9 bases stayed unmatched. Germline V lookup: CDR1 LNHNV, CDR2 YYDKDF (reference sequence). This CDR3 has 17 residues. CDR3 DNA sequence: TGTGCCACCAGCAGAGAGGGGGGACAGGGCGGAGGCTACGAGCAGTACTTC. It yields the protein CATSREGGQGGGYEQYF.

The chain is built from TRBV4-1 and TRBJ2-7; D ambiguous. The CDR3 totals 16 residues. CDR1 is MGHRA, CDR2 YSYEKL, per germline. V lost 1 base to trimming and J lost 1 base, with 14 bases between them. The CDR3 bases are TGCGCCAGCAGCCAAGGACTCCAGGTGCTATCCTACGAGCAGTACTTC. Translated: CASSQGLQVLSYEQYF.

This clonotype appeared a few times. The V gene is TRBV9, the J gene TRBJ2-1; maybe TRBD1 (6 bases). V lost 3 bases and J 6 bases, leaving 13 bases between the germline ends. This CDR3 comprises 14 residues. Germline loops: CDR1 SGDLS, CDR2 YYNGEE. CDR3: CASSADSLGNEQFF. DNA of the CDR3: TGTGCCAGCAGCGCGGACAGCCTAGGCAATGAGCAGTTCTTC.

This clonotype was recorded a few times. The CDR3 loop reads CASSSGTGNYGYTF. In nucleotides, the CDR3 is TGTGCCAGCAGTTCCGGGACAGGGAACTATGGCTACACCTTC. This chain links TRBV2 with TRBJ1-2; 9 nucleotides match TRBD1. The CDR3 contains 14 residues. V gave up 5 bases and J gave up 2 bases; unmatched junction bases: 3. Germline V CDR1 and CDR2: SNHLY, FYNNEI.

This clonotype was seen a handful of times. The chain couples TRBV18 to TRBJ1-2; D may be TRBD1 (6 bases). Germline CDR1 KGHSH, CDR2 LQKENI. Trimming took off 2 bases at V and 0 bases at J, with 10 bases between the two ends. This CDR3 spans 15 amino acids. The CDR3, as DNA: TGTGCCAGCTCACCAAGGACAGCTGCTAACTATGGCTACACCTTC. Protein product: CASSPRTAANYGYTF.

This clonotype occurred a few times. The chain uses TRBV5-1 and TRBJ2-1; tentatively, D is TRBD1 (6 bases). From germline, CDR1 is SGHRS and CDR2 YFSETQ. V lost 5 bases and J lost 10, with 22 bases in between. CDR3 length: 15 amino acids. The CDR3 nucleotides are TGCGCCAGCAGTTTACAGGGAGCTGTGTTGAACGAGCAGTTCTTC. It yields the protein CASSLQGAVLNEQFF.

This clonotype was detected a few times. The V and J genes are TRBV7-6 and TRBJ2-3; 8 bases match TRBD2. The length of the CDR3 is 18 residues. Germline values: CDR1 SGHVS, CDR2 FNYEAQ. The trim removed 1 base at V and 5 bases at J, leaving 14 bases unmatched. CDR3 in amino acids: CASSLGGRGDRAEDTQYF. The CDR3 nucleotides read TGTGCCAGCAGCTTAGGTGGGCGGGGGGACCGAGCAGAAGATACGCAGTATTTT. Variable domain in full (rest from reference TRBV7-6 and TRBJ2-3): GAGVSQSPRYKVTKRGQDVALRCDPISGHVSLYWYRQALGQGPEFLTYFNYEAQQDKSGLPNDRFSAERPEGSISTLTIQRTEQRDSAMYRCASSLGGRGDRAEDTQYFGPGTRLTVL.

This chain links TRBV24-1 with TRBJ2-3, with 7 bases lining up with TRBD1. CDR1 KGHDR and CDR2 SFDVKD come from the germline V gene. This CDR3 contains 13 residues. The J segment lost 2 bases and the V segment lost 9 bases, leaving 4 bases of the junction unmatched. DNA of the CDR3: TGTGCCACCGAGGGACAGACCACAGATACGCAGTATTTT. Its protein product is CATEGQTTDTQYF.

This clonotype was observed a handful of times. The chain employs TRBV12-3 or TRBV12-4 and TRBJ1-6, with D unclear. The V end was cut by 3 bases, the J end by 7 bases, with 10 bases between. The CDR3 covers 14 residues. CDR3 sequence (DNA): TGTGCCAGCAGTTTGACCGGCAGCAATTCACCCCTCCACTTT. Translating gives CASSLTGSNSPLHF.

In this sample, this clonotype turned up a few times. V is TRBV25-1 and J is TRBJ2-3, with TRBD1 as a possible D gene (6 bases). The CDR3 totals 14 residues. Looked up from germline, CDR1 is MGHDK and CDR2 is SYGVNS. Trimming shortened V by 4 bases and J by 3 bases, and 11 bases separated the two germline ends. This CDR3 is CASSAAGATDTQYF. Here the CDR3 DNA reads TGTGCCAGCAGTGCGGCAGGGGCAACAGATACGCAGTATTTT.